This is a list of T cell receptor beta chains from one sample in a study of shared clonotypes between healthy human individuals. Sequencing used immunoSEQ multiplex PCR; TCRdb keeps in-frame clones, though not all of them. Of hundreds of thousands of clones in the sample, 95% to 98% were seen once. The specimen sequenced was naive CD8+ T cells sorted from blood. The receptor source for this set is a man between 25 and 39 years old in good health. The CDR3 runs from the conserved cysteine through the conserved F or W. Each record gives: V gene, J gene, D gene, CDR3 DNA, CDR3 protein. The D gene is left open where the match is weak.

v_gene: TRBV7-9; j_gene: TRBJ1-1; d_gene: TRBD1; CDR3nt: TGTGCCAGCAGCTTCGGACAGGGAATGAACACTGAAGCTTTCTTT; CDR3aa: CASSFGQGMNTEAFF
v_gene: TRBV7-9; j_gene: TRBJ2-1; d_gene: .; CDR3nt: TGTGCCAGCCCGCCCGGGCTCGCTGCCTACAATGAGCAGTTCTTC; CDR3aa: CASPPGLAAYNEQFF
v_gene: TRBV14; j_gene: TRBJ1-1; d_gene: TRBD1; CDR3nt: TGTGCCAGCAGCCAAGGATTGTGGAGGGGGCCGGGGGTCACTGAAGCTTTCTTT; CDR3aa: CASSQGLWRGPGVTEAFF
v_gene: TRBV28; j_gene: TRBJ2-7; d_gene: TRBD1; CDR3nt: TGTGCCAGCAGTTTATTCGGGACAGGGGACTCCTACGAGCAGTACTTC; CDR3aa: CASSLFGTGDSYEQYF
v_gene: TRBV27; j_gene: TRBJ1-5; d_gene: .; CDR3nt: TGTGCCAGCAGTTTATCGGGGGGGGTTAAGCCCCAGCATTTT; CDR3aa: CASSLSGGVKPQHF
v_gene: TRBV11-2; j_gene: TRBJ1-1; d_gene: .; CDR3nt: TGTGCCAGCTTGGGACCCCGCGGGTCTGAAGCTTTCTTT; CDR3aa: CASLGPRGSEAFF
v_gene: TRBV7-9; j_gene: TRBJ1-1; d_gene: .; CDR3nt: TGTGCCAGCAGCCCCCCGGGGGGGACTGAAGCTTTCTTT; CDR3aa: CASSPPGGTEAFF
v_gene: TRBV5-1; j_gene: TRBJ2-7; d_gene: .; CDR3nt: TGCGCCAGCAGCTTGCTACCAGGGGCATACGAGCAGTACTTC; CDR3aa: CASSLLPGAYEQYF
v_gene: TRBV9; j_gene: TRBJ2-7; d_gene: .; CDR3nt: TGTGCCAGCAGTGGGACTGCAACCTACGAGCAGTACTTC; CDR3aa: CASSGTATYEQYF
v_gene: TRBV7-8; j_gene: TRBJ2-1; d_gene: .; CDR3nt: TGTGCCAGCAGCTTGGGAGTAGAGCAGTTCTTC; CDR3aa: CASSLGVEQFF
v_gene: TRBV5-1; j_gene: TRBJ2-7; d_gene: .; CDR3nt: TGCGCCAGCAGCTTGATCCACCCGGGATCGGACGAGCAGTACTTC; CDR3aa: CASSLIHPGSDEQYF